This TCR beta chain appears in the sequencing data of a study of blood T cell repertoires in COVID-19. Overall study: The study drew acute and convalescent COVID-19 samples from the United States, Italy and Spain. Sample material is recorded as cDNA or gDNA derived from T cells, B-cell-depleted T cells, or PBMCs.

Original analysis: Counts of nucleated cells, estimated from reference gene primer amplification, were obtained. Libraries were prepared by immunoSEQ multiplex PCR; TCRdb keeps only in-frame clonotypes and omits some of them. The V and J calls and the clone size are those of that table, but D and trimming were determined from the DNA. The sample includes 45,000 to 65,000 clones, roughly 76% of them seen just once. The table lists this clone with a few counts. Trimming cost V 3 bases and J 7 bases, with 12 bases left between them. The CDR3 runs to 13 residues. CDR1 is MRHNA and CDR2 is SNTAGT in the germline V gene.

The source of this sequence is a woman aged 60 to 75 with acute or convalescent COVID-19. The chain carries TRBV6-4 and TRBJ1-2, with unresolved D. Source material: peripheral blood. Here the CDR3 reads CASSEAGYRGYTF. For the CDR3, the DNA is TGTGCCAGCAGTGAAGCGGGGTATCGTGGCTACACCTTC.